Below are 15 T cell receptor beta chains sequenced from a single sample in a study of cytomegalovirus exposure and HLA in healthy donors. The PCR ran on 60 Vbeta and 13 Jbeta primers. TCRdb keeps only in-frame clones here, not all; method: immunoSEQ multiplex PCR. The sample yields some 82,000 clones, of which the top ten take up approximately 1.1%. The sample consisted of PBMCs. These receptors were taken from a woman younger than 45 in good health and CMV-seronegative.

The J gene is TRBJ2-2, the V gene TRBV19, with a possible D match to TRBD1 (6 bases). The germline V and J ends were trimmed by 7 bases and 6 bases, with 12 bases remaining between them. The CDR3 length is 13 residues. The germline V gene has CDR1 LNHDA and CDR2 SQIVND (reference sequence). CDR3 loop: CASNKQGAGELFF. The CDR3 DNA follows: TGTGCCAGTAACAAACAGGGCGCCGGGGAGCTGTTTTTT.

The J gene is TRBJ2-7, the V gene TRBV7-6, with 8 bases fitting TRBD2. This CDR3 is 14 amino acids long. Germline V gene lookup returns CDR1 SGHVS and CDR2 FNYEAQ. Trimming removed 5 bases from V and 6 bases from J; junction bases left unmatched: 9. The CDR3, as DNA: TGTGCCAGCAGCGCCTTAGCGGGACTGGGCGAGCAGTACTTC. Translation gives CASSALAGLGEQYF. Based on the CDR3 plus reference TRBV7-6 and TRBJ2-7, the full variable domain is GAGVSQSPRYKVTKRGQDVALRCDPISGHVSLYWYRQALGQGPEFLTYFNYEAQQDKSGLPNDRFSAERPEGSISTLTIQRTEQRDSAMYRCASSALAGLGEQYFGPGTRLTVT.

This chain links TRBV6-1 with TRBJ2-1; TRBD1 matches 9 bases. J gave up 6 bases and V 6 bases, and 9 bases lay outside the gene matches. Germline V gene sequence: CDR1 MNHNS, CDR2 SASEGT. CDR3 length: 15 residues. The CDR3 DNA is TGTGCCAGCAGCCTACAGGGGGCCCATAGCAATGAGCAGTTCTTC. Protein sequence: CASSLQGAHSNEQFF.

As concerns this clone: Other DNA sequences in the sample encode the same CDR3. The rearrangement joins TRBV4-1 to TRBJ2-3; 11 positions agree with TRBD2. The J segment lost 4 bases and the V segment lost 4 bases, leaving 10 bases of the junction unmatched. The V gene's germline CDR1 is MGHRA and CDR2 YSYEKL. CDR3 length: 17 amino acids. The chain's CDR3 is CASSPLAGGPSPDTQYF. The CDR3 coding sequence is TGCGCCAGCAGCCCCCTAGCGGGAGGACCTTCTCCAGATACGCAGTATTTT.

The CDR3 DNA reads as TGCGCCAGCAGCCAAGGGACAGGGGGGAATCAGCCCCAGCATTTT. Translation gives CASSQGTGGNQPQHF. The J gene is TRBJ1-5, the V gene TRBV4-1; TRBD1 matches 10 bases. Germline V gene sequence: CDR1 MGHRA, CDR2 YSYEKL. Losses at the gene ends were 1 base for V and 4 bases for J; bases not matched to a gene: 1. The CDR3 extends over 15 amino acids.

CDR3 nucleotide sequence: TGTGCCAGCAGCGTCCGGGACAGGTCCAATGAGCAGTTCTTC. Its translation is CASSVRDRSNEQFF. The chain recombines TRBV7-9 with TRBJ2-1, with 8 positions matching TRBD1. The germline V gene encodes CDR1 SEHNR and CDR2 FQNEAQ (reference sequence). This CDR3 has 14 residues. Losses at the gene ends were 5 bases for V and 6 bases for J; bases not matched to a gene: 6.

CDR3 DNA sequence: TGTGCCAGTAGTAGGGGACTGACCTACGAGCAGTACTTC. Translation: CASSRGLTYEQYF. V usage is TRBV19 and J usage is TRBJ2-7; D might be TRBD2 (6 bases). Trimming took 4 bases from V and 2 from J, leaving 9 bases between them. The CDR3 loop spans 13 amino acids. Germline CDR1 LNHDA, CDR2 SQIVND (reference sequence).

The gene calls are TRBV6-6 and TRBJ2-3, with TRBD1 identical over 7 bases. Losses at the gene ends were 6 bases for V and 3 bases for J; bases not matched to a gene: 0. The germline gives CDR1 MNHNY, CDR2 SVGAGI (reference sequence). The CDR3 runs to 12 residues. For the CDR3, the DNA is TGTGCCAGCAGACAGGGGACAGATACGCAGTATTTT. It yields the protein CASRQGTDTQYF.

The gene calls are TRBV29-1 and TRBJ2-1; 8 bases agree with TRBD1. Germline V gene sequence: CDR1 SQVTM, CDR2 ANQGSEA. The V and J ends lost 7 bases and 7 bases, in that order; junction bases with no gene match: 3. The CDR3 is 11 residues long. CDR3 loop: CSAYRGNEQFF. DNA for the CDR3: TGCAGCGCTTACAGGGGGAATGAGCAGTTCTTC.

V is TRBV6-1 and J is TRBJ2-2; a weak D match, TRBD2 (5 bases). Germline CDR1 MNHNS, CDR2 SASEGT. The V end lost 4 bases, the J end lost 3 bases, and 18 bases lay between the germline ends. CDR3 size: 17 residues. The CDR3 protein is CASSGGLSVSYTGELFF. In DNA, the CDR3 is TGTGCCAGCAGTGGTGGCCTTAGCGTCTCATACACCGGGGAGCTGTTTTTT.

The V call is TRBV5-1, the J call TRBJ2-7; 7 bases map to TRBD1. The CDR3 is 13 amino acids. The V gene end was trimmed by 4 bases and the J gene end by 4 bases; junction bases not matched to a gene: 5. Germline V lookup: CDR1 SGHRS, CDR2 YFSETQ. The CDR3 here is CASSVGTAYEQYF. The DNA for the CDR3 is TGCGCCAGCAGCGTAGGGACAGCTTACGAGCAGTACTTC.

This chain links TRBV6-5 with TRBJ1-2, with D uncertain. With 6 bases removed from V and 1 base from J, the gap between germline ends came to 12 bases. Germline V gene sequence: CDR1 MNHEY, CDR2 SVGAGI. The CDR3 runs 14 residues. DNA for the CDR3: TGTGCCAGCAGCCCTTGGAGCAGTAACTATGGCTACACCTTC. Translation gives CASSPWSSNYGYTF.

The CDR3, as DNA: TGTGCCAGTAGTATCAGGATGAACACTGAAGCTTTCTTT. Translated, it gives CASSIRMNTEAFF. The rearrangement links TRBV19 to TRBJ1-1; D not resolved. Germline V gives CDR1 LNHDA, CDR2 SQIVND (reference sequence). The length of the CDR3 is 13 residues. V shed 3 bases and J shed 0 bases, with 5 bases lying between them.

The gene calls are TRBV4-1 and TRBJ2-1, with TRBD2 matching over 11 bases. CDR3 length: 15 amino acids. V trimming: 4 bases; J trimming: 8 bases; junction bases outside the gene matches: 7. Germline loops: CDR1 MGHRA, CDR2 YSYEKL. In DNA, the CDR3 is TGCGCCAGCAGCCGAGATAGCGGGGGGGGCTATGAGCAGTTCTTC. Translating gives CASSRDSGGGYEQFF.

As for this clone: The germline gene is not matched at one end of the junction; a read error may be the cause. V gene TRBV30 combines with J gene TRBJ1-5; perhaps TRBD1 as D (5 bases). The CDR3 spans 12 residues. Germline-derived CDR1 and CDR2 are GTSNPN and SVGIG (reference sequence). The CDR3 here is CACQQGVQHQHF. CDR3 bases: TGTGCCTGCCAACAAGGGGTTCAGCACCAGCATTTT.